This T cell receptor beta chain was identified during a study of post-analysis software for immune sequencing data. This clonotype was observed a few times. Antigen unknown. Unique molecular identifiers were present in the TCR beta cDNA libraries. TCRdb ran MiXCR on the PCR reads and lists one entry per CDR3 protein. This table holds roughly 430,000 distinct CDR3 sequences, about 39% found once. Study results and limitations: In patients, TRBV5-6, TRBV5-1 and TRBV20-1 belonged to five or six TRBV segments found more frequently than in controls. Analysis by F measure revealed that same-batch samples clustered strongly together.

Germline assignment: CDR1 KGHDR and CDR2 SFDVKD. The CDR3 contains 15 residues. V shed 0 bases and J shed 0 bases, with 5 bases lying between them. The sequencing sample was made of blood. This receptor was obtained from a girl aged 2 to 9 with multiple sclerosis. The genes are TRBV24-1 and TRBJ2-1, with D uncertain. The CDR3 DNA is TGTGCCACCAGTGATTTGCAAAGCTCCTACAATGAGCAGTTCTTC. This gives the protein CATSDLQSSYNEQFF.